The rows below give T cell receptor beta chains drawn from one sample of a study of T cells after yellow fever vaccination. One entry per CDR3 protein, called by TCRdb with MiXCR from the 5' RACE reads. The sample comprises some 130,000 distinct CDR3 sequences, about 7% of which are singletons, and more than 0.6% rests with the top ten. The starting material was CD4+ T cells sorted from PBMCs, obtained 10 days after the yellow fever booster vaccination. These receptor sequences come from a man aged 30-40 years who received the YFV17D yellow fever vaccine. Each CDR3 is given with its conserved first and last residue. Each record gives: clone size, D gene, V gene, J gene, CDR3 DNA, CDR3 protein. A D gene is named only where the DNA matches it firmly. Clone size is given as once, few, many or a size class.

>few|-|TRBV18|TRBJ2-3
TGTGCCAGCTCACCACAGGGGTACACAGATACGCAGTATTTT
CASSPQGYTDTQYF
>few|TRBD1|TRBV30|TRBJ1-5
TGTGCCTGGAGAGGGGGCGCGAGCAATCAGCCCCAGCATTTT
CAWRGGASNQPQHF
>many|-|TRBV11-1|TRBJ2-6
TGTGCCAGCAGCTTCACCGGGTTCTCCGGGGCCAACGTCCTGACTTTC
CASSFTGFSGANVLTF
>many|TRBD2|TRBV5-1|TRBJ2-1
TGCGCCAGCAGCTTGGGGGGGACTAGACCCTACAATGAGCAGTTCTTC
CASSLGGTRPYNEQFF
>many|TRBD2|TRBV12-3/TRBV12-4|TRBJ2-1
TGTGCCAGCAGCCCACGACTAGCAGGGTACAATGAGCAGTTCTTC
CASSPRLAGYNEQFF
>many|-|TRBV12-3/TRBV12-4|TRBJ2-7
TGTGCCAGCAGTTTAGGTCCCCCGAAGAATAACTACGAGCAGTACTTC
CASSLGPPKNNYEQYF
>many|TRBD1|TRBV27|TRBJ2-3
TGTGCCAGCAGTTTGGACAGGCCCACAGATACGCAGTATTTT
CASSLDRPTDTQYF
>many|-|TRBV20-1|TRBJ2-5
TGCAGTGCTACCCCTGCGGGGCTGGGGGGAGAGACCCAGTACTTC
CSATPAGLGGETQYF
>many|-|TRBV20-1|TRBJ1-2
TGCAGTGCTAGAGAACCAGCCAAACTGGGCTACACCTTC
CSAREPAKLGYTF
>many|-|TRBV4-3|TRBJ2-7
TGCGCCAGCAGCCAAGAGATAGACAGATACAAAGAAGGGTACGAGCAGTACTTC
CASSQEIDRYKEGYEQYF
>many|-|TRBV7-7|TRBJ2-3
TGTGCCAGCAGCTCAGATACGGGACTTGGTACGCAGTATTTT
CASSSDTGLGTQYF